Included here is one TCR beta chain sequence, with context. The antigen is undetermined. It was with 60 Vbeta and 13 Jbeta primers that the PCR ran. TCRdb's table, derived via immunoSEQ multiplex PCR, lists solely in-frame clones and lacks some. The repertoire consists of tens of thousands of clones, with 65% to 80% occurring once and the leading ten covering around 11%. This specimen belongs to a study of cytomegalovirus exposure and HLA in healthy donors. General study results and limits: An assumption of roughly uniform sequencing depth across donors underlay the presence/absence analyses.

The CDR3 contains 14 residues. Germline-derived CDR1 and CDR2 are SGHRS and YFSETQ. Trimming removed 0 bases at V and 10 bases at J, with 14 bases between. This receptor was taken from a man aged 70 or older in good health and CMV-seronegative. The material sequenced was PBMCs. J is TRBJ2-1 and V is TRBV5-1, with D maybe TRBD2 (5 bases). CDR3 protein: CASSLEHMGVEQFF. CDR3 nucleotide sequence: TGCGCCAGCAGCTTGGAACACATGGGAGTCGAGCAGTTCTTC.